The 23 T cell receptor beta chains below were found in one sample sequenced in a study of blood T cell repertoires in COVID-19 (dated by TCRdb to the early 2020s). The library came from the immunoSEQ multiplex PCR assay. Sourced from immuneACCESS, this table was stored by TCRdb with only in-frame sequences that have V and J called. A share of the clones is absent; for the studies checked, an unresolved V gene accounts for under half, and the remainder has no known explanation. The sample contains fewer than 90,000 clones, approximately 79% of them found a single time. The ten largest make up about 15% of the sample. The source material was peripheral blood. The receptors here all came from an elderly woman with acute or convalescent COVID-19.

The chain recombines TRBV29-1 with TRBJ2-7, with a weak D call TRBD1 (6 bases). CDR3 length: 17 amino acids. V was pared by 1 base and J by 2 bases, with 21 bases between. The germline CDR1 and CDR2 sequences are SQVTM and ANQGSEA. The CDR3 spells CSVEGQAGPSFAYEQYF. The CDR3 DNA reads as TGCAGCGTTGAAGGACAGGCTGGGCCCAGCTTCGCCTACGAGCAGTACTTC.

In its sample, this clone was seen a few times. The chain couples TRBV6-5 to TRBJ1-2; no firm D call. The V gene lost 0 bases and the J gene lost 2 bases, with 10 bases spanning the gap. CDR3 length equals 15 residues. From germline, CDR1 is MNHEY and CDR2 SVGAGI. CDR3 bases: TGTGCCAGCAGTTACTCGAAGCCTAGAAACTATGGCTACACCTTC. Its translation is CASSYSKPRNYGYTF.

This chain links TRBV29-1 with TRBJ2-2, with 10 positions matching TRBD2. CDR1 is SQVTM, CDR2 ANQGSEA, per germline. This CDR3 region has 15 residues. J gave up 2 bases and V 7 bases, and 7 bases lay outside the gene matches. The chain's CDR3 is CSGSLAGVNTGELFF. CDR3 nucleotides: TGCAGCGGTTCCCTAGCGGGGGTTAACACCGGGGAGCTGTTTTTT.

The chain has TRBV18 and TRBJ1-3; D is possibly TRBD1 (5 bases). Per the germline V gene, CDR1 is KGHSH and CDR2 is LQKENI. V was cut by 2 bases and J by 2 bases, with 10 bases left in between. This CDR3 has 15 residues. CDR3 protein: CASSPILGAGNTIYF. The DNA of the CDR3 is TGTGCCAGCTCACCAATCCTAGGGGCTGGAAACACCATATATTTT.

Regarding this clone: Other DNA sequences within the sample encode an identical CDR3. In DNA form, the CDR3 reads TGCGCCAGCAGCCTGGGACAAGGCGATGAAAAACTGTTTTTT. This encodes CASSLGQGDEKLFF. The chain recombines TRBV5-1 with TRBJ1-4, with a possible D match to TRBD1 (6 bases). The CDR3 totals 14 residues. Trimming took 4 bases from V and 6 from J, leaving 13 bases between them. The germline V gene has CDR1 SGHRS and CDR2 YFSETQ.

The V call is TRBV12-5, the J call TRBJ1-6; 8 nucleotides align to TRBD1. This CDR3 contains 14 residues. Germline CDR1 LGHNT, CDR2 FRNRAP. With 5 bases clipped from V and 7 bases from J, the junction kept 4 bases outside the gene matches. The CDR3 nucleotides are TGTGCTAGTGGTCCCGGACAGGGCAATTCACCCCTCCACTTT. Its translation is CASGPGQGNSPLHF.

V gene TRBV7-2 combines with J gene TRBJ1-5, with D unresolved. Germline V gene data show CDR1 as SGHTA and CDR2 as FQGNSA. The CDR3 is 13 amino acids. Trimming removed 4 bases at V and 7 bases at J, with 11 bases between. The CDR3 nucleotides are TGTGCCAGCAGCTCGGGAGCTGACCAGCCCCAGCATTTT. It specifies CASSSGADQPQHF.

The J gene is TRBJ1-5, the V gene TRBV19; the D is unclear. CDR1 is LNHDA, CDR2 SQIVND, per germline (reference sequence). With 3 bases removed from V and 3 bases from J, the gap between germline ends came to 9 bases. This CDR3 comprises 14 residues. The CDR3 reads CASSMNQDNQPQHF. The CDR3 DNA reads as TGTGCCAGTAGTATGAACCAGGACAATCAGCCCCAGCATTTT.

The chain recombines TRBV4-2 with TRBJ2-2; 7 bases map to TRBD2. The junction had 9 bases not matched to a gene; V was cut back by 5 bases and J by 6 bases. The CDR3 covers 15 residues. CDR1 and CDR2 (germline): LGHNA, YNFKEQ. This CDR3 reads CASSDGTKKPGELFF. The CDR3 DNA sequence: TGTGCCAGCAGCGACGGGACTAAAAAACCCGGGGAGCTGTTTTTT.

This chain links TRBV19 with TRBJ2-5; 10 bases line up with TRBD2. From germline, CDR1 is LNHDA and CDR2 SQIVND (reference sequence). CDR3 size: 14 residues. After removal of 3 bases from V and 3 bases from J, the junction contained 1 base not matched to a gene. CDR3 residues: CASSILAGEETQYF. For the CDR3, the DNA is TGTGCCAGTAGTATCCTAGCGGGGGAAGAGACCCAGTACTTC.

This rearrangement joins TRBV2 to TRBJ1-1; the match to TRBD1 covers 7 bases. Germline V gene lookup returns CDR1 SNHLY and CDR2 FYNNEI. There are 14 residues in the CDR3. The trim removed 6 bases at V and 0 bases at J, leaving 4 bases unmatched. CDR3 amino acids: CASRGDSMNTEAFF. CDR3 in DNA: TGTGCCAGCAGGGGGGACAGCATGAACACTGAAGCTTTCTTT.

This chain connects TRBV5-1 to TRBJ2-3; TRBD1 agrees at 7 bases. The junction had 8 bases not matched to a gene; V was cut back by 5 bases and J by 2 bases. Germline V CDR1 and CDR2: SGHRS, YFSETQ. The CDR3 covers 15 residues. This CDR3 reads CASSRRQGDTDTQYF. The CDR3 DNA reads TGCGCCAGCAGTAGGAGACAGGGCGACACAGATACGCAGTATTTT.

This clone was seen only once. CDR3 region: CSVDLVDRVDGYGYTF. CDR3 sequence (DNA): TGCAGCGTTGATCTCGTTGACAGGGTGGATGGGTATGGCTACACCTTC. The V and J genes are TRBV29-1 and TRBJ1-2; 7 nucleotides match TRBD1. This CDR3 is 16 amino acids long. J was trimmed by 5 bases and V by 3 bases; bases with no gene match: 15. CDR1 is SQVTM, CDR2 ANQGSEA, per germline.

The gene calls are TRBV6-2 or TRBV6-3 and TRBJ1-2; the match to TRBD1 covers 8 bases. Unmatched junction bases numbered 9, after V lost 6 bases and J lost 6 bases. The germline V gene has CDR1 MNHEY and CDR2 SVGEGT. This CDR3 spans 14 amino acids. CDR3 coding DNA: TGTGCCAGCAGCCTGACAGGGGACGGGAATGGCTACACCTTC. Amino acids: CASSLTGDGNGYTF.

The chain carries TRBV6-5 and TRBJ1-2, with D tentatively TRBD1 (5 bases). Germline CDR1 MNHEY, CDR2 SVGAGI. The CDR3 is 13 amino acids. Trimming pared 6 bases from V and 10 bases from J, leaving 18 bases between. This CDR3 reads CASSPGGGPFYTF. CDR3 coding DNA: TGTGCCAGCAGCCCCGGGGGTGGTCCCTTCTACACCTTC.

CDR3 residues: CASSLSAYGYTF. CDR3 nucleotides: TGTGCCAGCAGTTTATCCGCGTATGGCTACACCTTC. The chain carries TRBV12-3 or TRBV12-4 and TRBJ1-2; no clear D gene. The CDR3 extends over 12 amino acids. The ends were cut back, 2 bases at V and 5 bases at J, with 6 bases in the middle.

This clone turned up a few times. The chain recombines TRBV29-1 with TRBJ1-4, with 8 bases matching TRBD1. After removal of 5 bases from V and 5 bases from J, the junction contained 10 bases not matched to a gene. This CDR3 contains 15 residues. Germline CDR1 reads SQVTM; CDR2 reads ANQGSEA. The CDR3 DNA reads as TGCAGCGTTCAGGGTCAGGGGGCATGGAATGAAAAACTGTTTTTT. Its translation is CSVQGQGAWNEKLFF.

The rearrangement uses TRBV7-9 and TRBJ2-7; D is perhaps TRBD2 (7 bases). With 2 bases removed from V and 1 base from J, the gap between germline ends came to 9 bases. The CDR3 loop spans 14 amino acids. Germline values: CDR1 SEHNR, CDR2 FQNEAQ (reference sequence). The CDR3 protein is CASSLRGGSYEQYF. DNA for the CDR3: TGTGCCAGCAGCTTAAGGGGGGGTTCCTACGAGCAGTACTTC.

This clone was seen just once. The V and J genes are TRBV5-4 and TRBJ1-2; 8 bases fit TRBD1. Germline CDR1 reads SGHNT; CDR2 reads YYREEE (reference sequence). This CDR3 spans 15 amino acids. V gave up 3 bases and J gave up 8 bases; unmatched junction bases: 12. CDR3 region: CASSSARTGLGGYTF. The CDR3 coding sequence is TGTGCCAGCAGCTCGGCTAGGACAGGGTTAGGGGGCTACACCTTC.

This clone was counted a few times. CDR3 region: CASSVTYGTGGGGTEAFF. Here the CDR3 DNA reads TGTGCCAGCAGCGTTACCTACGGGACAGGGGGAGGAGGCACTGAAGCTTTCTTT. J is TRBJ1-1 and V is TRBV7-2, with 11 nucleotides matching TRBD1. CDR3 length equals 18 residues. V dropped 5 bases and J dropped 4; count of bases not matched to a gene: 15. From germline, CDR1 is SGHTA and CDR2 FQGNSA.

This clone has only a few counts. The CDR3 loop reads CASSPLGQITSYTF. The CDR3 DNA is TGCGCCAGCAGCCCGTTGGGACAGATTACGAGCTACACCTTC. J is TRBJ1-2 and V is TRBV4-3; 7 nucleotides agree with TRBD1. V was pared by 4 bases and J by 9 bases, with 11 bases of the junction left unmatched. Looked up from germline, CDR1 is LGHNA and CDR2 is YSLEER. This CDR3 is 14 amino acids long.

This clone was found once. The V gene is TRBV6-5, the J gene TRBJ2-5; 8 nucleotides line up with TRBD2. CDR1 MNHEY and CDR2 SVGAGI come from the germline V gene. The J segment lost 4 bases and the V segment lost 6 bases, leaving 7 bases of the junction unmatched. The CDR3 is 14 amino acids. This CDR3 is CASSYTRGGETQYF. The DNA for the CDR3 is TGTGCCAGCAGCTATACTCGGGGGGGAGAGACCCAGTACTTC.

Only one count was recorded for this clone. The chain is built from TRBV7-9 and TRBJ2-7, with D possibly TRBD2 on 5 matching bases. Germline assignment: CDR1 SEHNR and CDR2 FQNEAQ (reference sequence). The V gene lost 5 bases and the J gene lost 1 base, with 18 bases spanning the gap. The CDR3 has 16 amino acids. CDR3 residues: CASSPLQREPSYEQYF. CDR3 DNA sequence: TGTGCCAGCAGCCCCCTTCAGAGGGAACCATCCTACGAGCAGTACTTC.